The entry below gives a single T cell receptor (beta chain) sequence along with its context. Its target is not known. Per the germline V gene, CDR1 is MNHEY and CDR2 is SVGAGI. The V end was cut by 2 bases, the J end by 8 bases, with 16 bases between. This CDR3 spans 16 amino acids. TCRdb ran MiXCR on the reads and lists one entry per CDR3 protein. The table records hundreds of thousands of distinct CDR3 sequences, about 28% of them present only once. The data were obtained in a study of T cell repertoires in cytomegalovirus infection. The study's findings and limits: HLA-C-restricted CMV-specific TCR beta clonotypes were dominant in the ex vivo response.

This TCR derives from a human donor in good health (CMV status not recorded). Some clones in this sample may be carry-over from other donors' samples. The V gene is TRBV6-5, the J gene TRBJ1-6; no firm D call. The sequencing used cultured PBMCs, collected from culture after CMV antigen stimulation. Here the CDR3 DNA reads TGTGCCAGCAGTTACGTCCGACGTGCCGGAGATTCACCCCTCCACTTT. This codes for CASSYVRRAGDSPLHF.